The 10 T cell receptor beta chains below were found in one sample sequenced in a study of response to subunit inactivated influenza vaccine. TCRdb independently ran MiXCR on the RT-PCR reads; one entry per CDR3 protein. The table records about 540,000 distinct CDR3 sequences, 20% to 25% of them present only once. These data also formed part of another study, on T cells expressing NK-cell markers. That investigation notes: For TCR beta, cDNA was produced by 5'RACE template switching with UMIs.

The specimen was CD4+ T cells sorted from PBMCs, collected roughly 12 days after vaccination. The receptors stem from a man between 50 and 59 years old who received an inactivated influenza vaccine.

The gene calls are TRBV9 and TRBJ1-5; TRBD1 agrees at 8 bases. V trimming: 0 bases; J trimming: 5 bases; junction bases outside the gene matches: 1. The CDR3 is 14 amino acids. Looked up from germline, CDR1 is SGDLS and CDR2 is YYNGEE. The CDR3 nucleotides read TGTGCCAGCAGCGTAGTCAGGGGGCATCAGCCCCAGCATTTT. Translating gives CASSVVRGHQPQHF.

The CDR3 loop reads CASSSGRVNTEAFF. The CDR3 bases are TGTGCCAGCAGCTCCGGACGGGTAAACACTGAAGCTTTCTTT. The chain has TRBV12-3 or TRBV12-4 and TRBJ1-1, with unresolved D. Trimming shortened V by 6 bases and J by 2 bases, and 13 bases separated the two germline ends. This CDR3 has 14 amino acids.

The chain carries TRBV11-1 and TRBJ2-3, with 7 nucleotides matching TRBD2. This CDR3 spans 18 amino acids. CDR1 SGHAT and CDR2 FQDESV come from the germline V gene (reference sequence). The J segment lost 0 bases and the V segment lost 3 bases, leaving 12 bases of the junction unmatched. The CDR3 loop is CASSLGSPGRASTDTQYF. The CDR3 bases are TGTGCCAGCAGCTTGGGAAGCCCTGGGAGGGCCAGCACAGATACGCAGTATTTT.

This clonotype came up a few times. This chain joins TRBV12-3 or TRBV12-4 and TRBJ2-3, with 9 bases that match TRBD2. Trimming at V came to 5 bases and at J to 5 bases, leaving 8 bases not matched to a gene. The CDR3 runs to 15 residues. In DNA form, the CDR3 reads TGTGCCAGCAGTGCCCAAAGCGGGAGGCAAGATACGCAGTATTTT. Protein: CASSAQSGRQDTQYF.

This clonotype occurred a few times. CDR3 residues: CASSQGGGSGANVLTF. Written as DNA, the CDR3 is TGTGCCAGCAGCCAAGGCGGCGGCTCTGGGGCCAACGTCCTGACTTTC. The chain recombines TRBV3-1 with TRBJ2-6; D gene uncertain. CDR1 LGHDT and CDR2 YNNKEL come from the germline V gene (reference sequence). V lost 1 base, J lost 0 bases, and 7 bases lay in between. CDR3 length equals 16 residues.

This chain uses TRBV12-3 or TRBV12-4 with TRBJ2-5; the match to TRBD1 covers 9 bases. Unmatched junction bases numbered 6, after V lost 5 bases and J lost 5 bases. There are 14 residues in the CDR3. CDR3 nucleotide sequence: TGTGCCAGCAGTCGCCGGGACAGGGACGAGACCCAGTACTTC. Translation: CASSRRDRDETQYF.

V usage is TRBV5-6 and J usage is TRBJ2-7, with D uncertain. With 1 base removed from V and 0 bases from J, the gap between germline ends came to 5 bases. CDR1 is SGHDT and CDR2 is YYEEEE in the germline V gene. The CDR3 consists of 13 residues. CDR3 nucleotides: TGTGCCAGCAGCTTGCGGTTCTCCTACGAGCAGTACTTC. It encodes CASSLRFSYEQYF. Looking up the rest from reference TRBV5-6 and TRBJ2-7 gives the full variable domain: DAGVTQSPTHLIKTRGQQVTLRCSPKSGHDTVSWYQQALGQGPQFIFQYYEEEERQRGNFPDRFSGHQFPNYSSELNVNALLLGDSALYLCASSLRFSYEQYFGPGTRLTVT.

V is TRBV6-2 or TRBV6-3 and J is TRBJ2-1; 8 bases match TRBD2. Germline V lookup: CDR1 MNHEY, CDR2 SVGEGT. J gave up 1 base and V 0 bases, and 8 bases lay outside the gene matches. This CDR3 is built from 18 residues. The chain's CDR3 is CASSYSQRETRSYNEQFF. As DNA, the CDR3 is TGTGCCAGCAGTTACTCGCAGCGGGAGACGCGTTCCTACAATGAGCAGTTCTTC.

The V call is TRBV20-1, the J call TRBJ2-3; no clear D. The CDR3 covers 12 residues. The germline V gene encodes CDR1 DFQATT and CDR2 SNEGSKA (reference sequence). V was cut by 3 bases and J by 6 bases, with 10 bases left in between. The CDR3 loop reads CSARAPGDTQYF. For the CDR3, the DNA is TGCAGTGCTAGGGCCCCGGGTGATACGCAGTATTTT.

The sample holds a few counts of this clonotype. The CDR3 sequence is CASSPYSGRNSPLHF. CDR3 coding DNA: TGTGCCAGCTCCCCCTACTCAGGGCGGAATTCACCCCTCCACTTT. V gene TRBV6-1 combines with J gene TRBJ1-6; D perhaps matches TRBD1 (5 bases). This CDR3 has 15 amino acids. Germline values: CDR1 MNHNS, CDR2 SASEGT. V shed 8 bases and J shed 7 bases, with 18 bases lying between them.